A single sample is the source of the 29 T cell receptor beta chains below, sequenced in a study of tissue T cells after allogeneic stem cell transplantation. Here immunoSEQ multiplex PCR was the method, and the copy in TCRdb shows in-frame clones only, minus some. In the table there are over a thousand clones, around 70% of which are singletons. The starting material was skin, obtained at autopsy. These receptors were taken from an older male patient with steroid-refractory graft-versus-host disease after an allogeneic stem cell transplant. Part of the T cell pool may stem from the graft donor.

The chain carries TRBV7-9 and TRBJ2-7, with TRBD1 as a possible D gene (6 bases). V was pared by 3 bases and J by 0 bases, with 12 bases between. CDR3 length equals 15 residues. The germline V gene has CDR1 SEHNR and CDR2 FQNEAQ (reference sequence). The chain's CDR3 is CASSFLTGNSYEQYF. The CDR3 DNA sequence: TGTGCCAGCAGCTTTCTAACAGGGAACTCCTACGAGCAGTACTTC.

This chain connects TRBV18 to TRBJ2-5, with 8 bases fitting TRBD1. From germline, CDR1 is KGHSH and CDR2 LQKENI. V gave up 1 base and J gave up 4 bases; unmatched junction bases: 8. This CDR3 comprises 16 residues. The CDR3: CASSPQRTGMGETQYF. The CDR3 DNA follows: TGTGCCAGCTCACCACAGAGGACAGGGATGGGAGAGACCCAGTACTTC.

The V gene is TRBV19, the J gene TRBJ1-6, with a weak D call TRBD1 (5 bases). The CDR3 spans 16 residues. Germline values: CDR1 LNHDA, CDR2 SQIVND (reference sequence). V shed 2 bases and J shed 7 bases, with 15 bases lying between them. In DNA form, the CDR3 reads TGTGCCAGTAGTATAACCTGGGAACAGGCCAATTCACCCCTCCACTTT. It codes for CASSITWEQANSPLHF.

The V gene is TRBV6-5, the J gene TRBJ1-4, with 10 bases identical to TRBD1. Germline-derived CDR1 and CDR2 are MNHEY and SVGAGI. Trimming took 2 bases from V and 10 from J; bases not matched to a gene: 4. CDR3 length equals 14 residues. CDR3 nucleotide sequence: TGTGCCAGCAGTTACAGTGGGACAGGGGCAAAACTGTTTTTT. It yields the protein CASSYSGTGAKLFF.

The chain combines TRBV9 with TRBJ2-1; the D is unclear. V was clipped by 3 bases and J by 0 bases, with 10 bases between them. This CDR3 comprises 15 residues. Germline V gene lookup returns CDR1 SGDLS and CDR2 YYNGEE. In nucleotides, the CDR3 is TGTGCCAGCAGCGAGGACCCAAGCTCCTACAATGAGCAGTTCTTC. It specifies CASSEDPSSYNEQFF.

The V call is TRBV3-1 (or the pseudogene TRBV3-2), the J call TRBJ1-1; the D gene is possibly TRBD1 (5 bases). This CDR3 has 15 amino acids. Trimming left V 3 bases short and J 4 bases short, with 15 bases between. CDR1 is LGHDT and CDR2 is YNNKEL in the germline V gene (reference sequence). CDR3 sequence (DNA): TGTGCCAGCAGCCACACCAGGGCGTTTTGCACTGAAGCTTTCTTT. It is translated as CASSHTRAFCTEAFF.

The chain joins TRBV9 to TRBJ2-3; D might be TRBD2 (6 bases). Germline loops: CDR1 SGDLS, CDR2 YYNGEE. This CDR3 is 16 amino acids long. Trimming removed 0 bases at V and 4 bases at J, with 15 bases between. Here the CDR3 DNA reads TGTGCCAGCAGCGTAGGTGACGGGGGAGTTGCAGATACGCAGTATTTT. Translating it yields CASSVGDGGVADTQYF.

The chain uses TRBV5-1 and TRBJ2-7, with no clear D. This CDR3 comprises 15 residues. The germline V and J ends were trimmed by 4 bases and 6 bases, with 20 bases remaining between them. Germline V gene data show CDR1 as SGHRS and CDR2 as YFSETQ. Here the CDR3 reads CASSPAVTWIGEQYF. CDR3 DNA sequence: TGCGCCAGCAGCCCGGCAGTGACGTGGATCGGCGAGCAGTACTTC.

The table lists this clone with a few counts. The chain has TRBV5-5 and TRBJ2-1; tentative D call: TRBD1 (6 bases). The V and J ends lost 5 bases and 10 bases respectively, with 16 bases between them. The CDR3 has 13 amino acids. The germline CDR1 and CDR2 sequences are SGHKS and YYEKEE (reference sequence). The CDR3, as DNA: TGTGCCAGCAGACGGACAGCTGCTCTAGAGCAGTTCTTC. Translated, it gives CASRRTAALEQFF.

This chain uses TRBV5-1 with TRBJ1-6; tentatively, D is TRBD1 (6 bases). The CDR3 covers 18 residues. CDR1 is SGHRS, CDR2 YFSETQ, per germline. The V end was cut by 0 bases, the J end by 10 bases, with 23 bases between. The CDR3 region is CASSLDPLGGQLDSPLHF. CDR3 in DNA: TGCGCCAGCAGCTTGGACCCCCTGGGGGGACAATTAGACTCACCCCTCCACTTT.

The chain is built from TRBV27 and TRBJ1-2, with 10 bases that match TRBD1. CDR3 length equals 17 residues. J lost 3 bases, V lost 5 bases, and 12 bases had no gene match. Germline-derived CDR1 and CDR2 are MNHEY and SMNVEV (reference sequence). The CDR3 nucleotides read TGTGCCAGCAGTCCTCTAGCTGCGGGACAGGGGTACTATGGCTACACCTTC. Residues: CASSPLAAGQGYYGYTF.

V usage is TRBV7-9 and J usage is TRBJ2-3; 10 nucleotides line up with TRBD2. This CDR3 has 15 amino acids. Germline values: CDR1 SEHNR, CDR2 FQNEAQ (reference sequence). V was clipped by 2 bases and J by 1 base; unmatched bases: 0. CDR3 region: CASSLLAGGTDTQYF. The CDR3 bases are TGTGCCAGCAGCTTACTAGCGGGGGGCACAGATACGCAGTATTTT.

V and J are TRBV6-1 and TRBJ2-7; D not certain. The V end lost 2 bases, the J end lost 7 bases, and 9 bases lay between the germline ends. CDR1 and CDR2 (germline): MNHNS, SASEGT. The CDR3 spans 12 residues. In DNA form, the CDR3 reads TGTGCCAGCAGTGAAATAAGGACGGAGCAGTACTTC. As protein: CASSEIRTEQYF.

The gene calls are TRBV2 and TRBJ1-1; the D is unclear. The ends were cut back, 10 bases at V and 10 bases at J, with 19 bases in the middle. The CDR3 contains 12 residues. Germline assignment: CDR1 SNHLY and CDR2 FYNNEI. The CDR3 DNA reads TGTGCCACCTCGCGGGAGGTTAAGGTAGCTTTCTTT. Its protein product is CATSREVKVAFF.

A few counts support this clone. The V call is TRBV7-8, the J call TRBJ2-6, with 7 positions matching TRBD1. The CDR3 has 17 amino acids. V lost 11 bases to trimming and J lost 0 bases; unmatched junction nucleotides: 13. The germline gives CDR1 SGHVS, CDR2 FQNEAQ. CDR3 DNA: TGTGCCTGCCTCCCCGGGACAGAGATCTCTGGGGCCAACGTCCTGACTTTC. It is translated as CACLPGTEISGANVLTF. Full variable domain (missing parts from reference TRBV7-8 and TRBJ2-6): GAGVSQSPRYKVAKRGQDVALRCDPISGHVSLFWYQQALGQGPEFLTYFQNEAQLDKSGLPSDRFFAERPEGSVSTLKIQRTQQEDSAVYLCACLPGTEISGANVLTFGAGSRLTVL.

The chain recombines TRBV6-2 or TRBV6-3 with TRBJ1-2; 8 bases line up with TRBD1. The CDR3 contains 12 residues. Germline CDR1 MNHEY, CDR2 SVGEGT. Trimming at V came to 5 bases and at J to 8 bases, leaving 4 bases not matched to a gene. The CDR3 loop reads CASSPGQGGYTF. In DNA form, the CDR3 reads TGTGCCAGCAGTCCCGGACAGGGAGGCTACACCTTC.

This chain uses TRBV19 with TRBJ1-5, with TRBD1 as a possible D gene (6 bases). The V gene's germline CDR1 is LNHDA and CDR2 SQIVND (reference sequence). The CDR3 length is 15 residues. V lost 4 bases, J lost 7 bases, and 17 bases lay in between. The CDR3 DNA is TGTGCCAGTAGTAATAGGTCAGGGGCCCTGCAGCCCCAGCATTTT. The encoded protein is CASSNRSGALQPQHF.

The chain employs TRBV11-2 and TRBJ2-2, with a possible D match to TRBD1 (6 bases). This CDR3 has 18 amino acids. V was cut by 5 bases and J by 1 base, with 20 bases left in between. Germline V gene data show CDR1 as SGHAT and CDR2 as FQNNGV. DNA of the CDR3: TGTGCCAGCAGCGGGGGCGGTTCAGGGCCTCTGAACACCGGGGAGCTGTTTTTT. Amino acid sequence: CASSGGGSGPLNTGELFF.

This clone appeared a few times. V and J are TRBV6-5 and TRBJ1-1, with 7 bases fitting TRBD1. Losses at the gene ends were 4 bases for V and 0 bases for J; bases not matched to a gene: 8. Germline assignment: CDR1 MNHEY and CDR2 SVGAGI. The CDR3 runs to 16 residues. For the CDR3, the DNA is TGTGCCAGCAGTTTCCACAGGGGAGGGGTGAACACTGAAGCTTTCTTT. This translates into CASSFHRGGVNTEAFF.

The chain is built from TRBV5-1 and TRBJ2-5, with D hard to call. The germline V gene encodes CDR1 SGHRS and CDR2 YFSETQ. Deletions cut 1 base from V and 5 bases from J, with 12 bases between. There are 14 residues in the CDR3. The CDR3 region is CASSLQIAGETQYF. The CDR3, as DNA: TGCGCCAGCAGCTTGCAGATCGCCGGGGAGACCCAGTACTTC.

This clone was detected a few times. The chain has TRBV18 and TRBJ2-5; TRBD2 is a possible D gene (5 bases). V shed 0 bases and J shed 3 bases, with 5 bases lying between them. Germline CDR1 and CDR2: KGHSH and LQKENI. The CDR3 covers 13 residues. Here the CDR3 reads CASSPPGEETQYF. The CDR3 nucleotides read TGTGCCAGCTCACCACCCGGGGAAGAGACCCAGTACTTC.

The chain combines TRBV9 with TRBJ2-5, with no clear D. Germline V gene data show CDR1 as SGDLS and CDR2 as YYNGEE. The CDR3 is 13 amino acids. V dropped 4 bases and J dropped 3 bases, with 10 bases sitting between them. The chain's CDR3 is CASSLEAKETQYF. As DNA, the CDR3 is TGTGCCAGCAGCCTAGAGGCCAAAGAGACCCAGTACTTC.

This clone was picked up one time. The V and J genes are TRBV2 and TRBJ2-3; D not certain. Per germline, CDR1 SNHLY and CDR2 FYNNEI. V dropped 6 bases and J dropped 6 bases, with 10 bases sitting between them. The CDR3 is 12 amino acids. For the CDR3, the DNA is TGTGCCAGCAGGGACGAAGTGGATACGCAGTATTTT. Protein: CASRDEVDTQYF.

The J gene is TRBJ2-1, the V gene TRBV7-3; TRBD1 is a possible D gene (5 bases). The germline gives CDR1 SGHTA, CDR2 FQGTGA. Trimming removed 1 base from V and 3 bases from J, with 10 bases in between. The CDR3 totals 15 residues. The CDR3 coding sequence is TGTGCCAGCAGCTTAATAGTGACAGACTACAATGAGCAGTTCTTC. Residues: CASSLIVTDYNEQFF. The full variable domain, in which reference TRBV7-3 and TRBJ2-1 provide the parts outside the CDR3, is GAGVSQTPSNKVTEKGKYVELRCDPISGHTALYWYRQSLGQGPEFLIYFQGTGAADDSGLPNDRFFAVRPEGSVSTLKIQRTERGDSAVYLCASSLIVTDYNEQFFGPGTRLTVL.

This clone is a singleton in its sample. V gene TRBV13 combines with J gene TRBJ2-3; D is possibly TRBD1 (5 bases). Trimming removed 5 bases from V and 8 bases from J, with 11 bases in between. Germline CDR1 and CDR2: PRHDT and FYEKMQ (reference sequence). The CDR3 consists of 12 residues. CDR3 protein: CASSALRGTQYF. The CDR3 DNA is TGTGCCAGCAGCGCGCTTAGGGGTACGCAGTATTTT.

V usage is TRBV27 and J usage is TRBJ2-7; weak D call: TRBD1 (5 bases). Germline CDR1 and CDR2: MNHEY and SMNVEV (reference sequence). CDR3 length equals 14 residues. The germline V and J ends were trimmed by 5 bases and 0 bases, with 11 bases remaining between them. CDR3: CASSVGAASYEQYF. In DNA, the CDR3 is TGTGCCAGCAGTGTAGGGGCGGCCTCCTACGAGCAGTACTTC.

The J gene is TRBJ2-1, the V gene TRBV9; D uncertain. V lost 3 bases to trimming and J lost 0 bases, with 10 bases between them. The CDR3 extends over 15 amino acids. Germline V gene sequence: CDR1 SGDLS, CDR2 YYNGEE. This chain's CDR3 is CASSDRMSSYNEQFF. The CDR3 DNA sequence: TGTGCCAGCAGCGATAGGATGAGCTCCTACAATGAGCAGTTCTTC.

Note on this clone: The sample contains more than one DNA sequence encoding this CDR3. This chain links TRBV18 with TRBJ2-5; TRBD1 or TRBD2 may be the D gene (5 bases each). V gave up 0 bases and J gave up 1 base, with 6 bases separating them. The CDR3 sequence is 14 residues long. The V gene's germline CDR1 is KGHSH and CDR2 LQKENI. For the CDR3, the DNA is TGTGCCAGCTCACCACCCGGGGCCCAAGAGACCCAGTACTTC. Encoded protein: CASSPPGAQETQYF.

This rearrangement joins TRBV10-3 to TRBJ2-3; 16 bases fit TRBD2. Germline CDR1 reads ENHRY; CDR2 reads SYGVKD. V was clipped by 6 bases and J by 6 bases; unmatched bases: 3. The CDR3 is 15 amino acids. CDR3 DNA: TGTGCCATCAGGGGACTAGCGGGGGGGCCGGATACGCAGTATTTT. Translating it yields CAIRGLAGGPDTQYF.